The clone carrying this T cell receptor beta chain was found once. The sample belongs to a study of T cell responses to AZD1222 COVID-19 vaccine. The CDR3 consists of 14 residues. J gave up 3 bases and V 9 bases, and 11 bases lay outside the gene matches. CDR1 is MDHEN and CDR2 is SYDVKM in the germline V gene. This table comes from immunoSEQ multiplex PCR, and its TCRdb copy is limited to in-frame clones, with some not included. The sample comprises about 140,000 clones, about 90% of which are singletons, and 5% to 6.5% rests with the top ten. The sample in question was peripheral blood, obtained 28 days after the second AZD1222 dose. The receptor comes from an adult who received the AZD1222 COVID-19 vaccine. The V call is TRBV28, the J call TRBJ2-7; 7 nucleotides match TRBD1. CDR3 coding DNA: TGTGCCAGTCGCCGGGACAGTGTCTACTACGAGCAGTACTTC. This encodes CASRRDSVYYEQYF.